This T cell receptor (beta chain) appears in the sequencing data of a study of T-cell reconstitution after alpha-beta-depleted transplantation in children. Unique molecular identifiers featured in how the TCRbeta library was prepared. TCRdb passed the PCR reads through MiXCR, listing each CDR3 protein once. The sample shows around 80,000 distinct CDR3 sequences, approximately 18% of them seen only once. Trimming took 4 bases from V and 7 from J; bases not matched to a gene: 15. This CDR3 has 17 amino acids. Germline V gene lookup returns CDR1 SGHRS and CDR2 YFSETQ. Study results and caveats: It was newly produced T cells that mostly accounted for T-cell counts and diversity one year after transplant. Recipient T cells and thymic progenitors that survived were the source of the high TCRbeta diversity seen at day 60 in some patients. Where alpha-beta T cells came from about two months after transplant was reportedly several hundred expanded graft clones.

This clonotype was observed a handful of times. Its matching antigen is unknown. The sequence was collected from a male patient aged 2-10 years who had a stem cell transplant for acute lymphoblastic leukemia, so the T cells may come from the graft donor. V gene TRBV5-1 combines with J gene TRBJ2-1, with 9 bases lining up with TRBD1. Sequences were derived from PBMCs, mostly from graft donor cells, sampled 360 days after TCRalphabeta/CD19-depleted stem cell transplant. This chain's CDR3 is CASSLPPGTGKENEQFF. Here the CDR3 DNA reads TGCGCCAGCAGCCTCCCACCCGGGACAGGGAAGGAGAATGAGCAGTTCTTC. Based on the CDR3 plus reference TRBV5-1 and TRBJ2-1, the full variable domain is KAGVTQTPRYLIKTRGQQVTLSCSPISGHRSVSWYQQTPGQGLQFLFEYFSETQRNKGNFPGRFSGRQFSNSRSEMNVSTLELGDSALYLCASSLPPGTGKENEQFFGPGTRLTVL.